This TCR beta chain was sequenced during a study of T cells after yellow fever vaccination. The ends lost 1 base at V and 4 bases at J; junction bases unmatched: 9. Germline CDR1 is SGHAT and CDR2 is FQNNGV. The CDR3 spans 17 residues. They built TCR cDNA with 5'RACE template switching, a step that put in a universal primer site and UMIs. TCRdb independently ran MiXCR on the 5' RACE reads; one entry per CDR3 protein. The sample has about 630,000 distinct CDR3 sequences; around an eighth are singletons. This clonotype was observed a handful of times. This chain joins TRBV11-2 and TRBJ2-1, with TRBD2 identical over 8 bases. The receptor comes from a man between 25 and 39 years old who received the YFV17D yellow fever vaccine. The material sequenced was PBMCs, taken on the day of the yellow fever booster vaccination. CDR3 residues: CASSLGTPSGPYNEQFF. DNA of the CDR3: TGTGCCAGCAGCTTAGGAACTCCTAGCGGGCCTTACAATGAGCAGTTCTTC.